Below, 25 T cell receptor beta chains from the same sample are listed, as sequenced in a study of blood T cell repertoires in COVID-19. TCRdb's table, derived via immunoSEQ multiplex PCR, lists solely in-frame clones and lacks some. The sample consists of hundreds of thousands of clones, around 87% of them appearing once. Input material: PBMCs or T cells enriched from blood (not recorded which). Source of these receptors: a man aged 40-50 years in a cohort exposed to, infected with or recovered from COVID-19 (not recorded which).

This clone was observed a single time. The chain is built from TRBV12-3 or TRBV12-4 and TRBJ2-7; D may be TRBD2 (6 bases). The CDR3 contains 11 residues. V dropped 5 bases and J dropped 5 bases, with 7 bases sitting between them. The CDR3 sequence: CASSRTNEQYF. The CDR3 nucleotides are TGTGCCAGCAGTCGGACTAACGAGCAGTACTTC.

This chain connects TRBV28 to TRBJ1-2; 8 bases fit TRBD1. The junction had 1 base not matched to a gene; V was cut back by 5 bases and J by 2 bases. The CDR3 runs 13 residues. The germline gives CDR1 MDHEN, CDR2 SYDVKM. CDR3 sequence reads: CASSRTGNYGYTF. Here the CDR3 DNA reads TGTGCCAGCAGTCGGACAGGGAACTATGGCTACACCTTC.

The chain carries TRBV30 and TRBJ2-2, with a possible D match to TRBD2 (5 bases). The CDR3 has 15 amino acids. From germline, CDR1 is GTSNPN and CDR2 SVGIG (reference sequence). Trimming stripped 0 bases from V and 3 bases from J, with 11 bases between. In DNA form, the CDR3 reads TGTGCCTGGAGTGTGGGAGTATACCACACCGGGGAGCTGTTTTTT. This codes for CAWSVGVYHTGELFF.

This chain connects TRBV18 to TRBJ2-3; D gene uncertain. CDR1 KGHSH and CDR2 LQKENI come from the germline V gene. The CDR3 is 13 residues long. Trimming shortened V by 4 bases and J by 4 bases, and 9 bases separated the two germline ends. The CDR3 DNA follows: TGTGCCAGCTCACTTTCGAACTCAGATACGCAGTATTTT. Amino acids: CASSLSNSDTQYF.

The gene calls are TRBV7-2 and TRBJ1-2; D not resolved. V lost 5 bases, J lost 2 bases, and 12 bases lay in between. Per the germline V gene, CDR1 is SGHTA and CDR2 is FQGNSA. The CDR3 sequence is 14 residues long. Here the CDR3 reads CASSPLNSNYGYTF. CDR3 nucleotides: TGTGCCAGCAGCCCCTTGAACAGCAACTATGGCTACACCTTC. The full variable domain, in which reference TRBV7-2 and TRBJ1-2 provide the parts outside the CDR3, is GAGVSQSPSNKVTEKGKDVELRCDPISGHTALYWYRQSLGQGLEFLIYFQGNSAPDKSGLPSDRFSAERTGGSVSTLTIQRTQQEDSAVYLCASSPLNSNYGYTFGSGTRLTVV.

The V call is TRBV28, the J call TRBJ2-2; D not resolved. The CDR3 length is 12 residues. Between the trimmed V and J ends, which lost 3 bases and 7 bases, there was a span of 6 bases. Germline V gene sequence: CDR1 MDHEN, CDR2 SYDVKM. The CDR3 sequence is CASSFSSGELFF. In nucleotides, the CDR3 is TGTGCCAGCAGTTTTTCTAGCGGGGAGCTGTTTTTT.

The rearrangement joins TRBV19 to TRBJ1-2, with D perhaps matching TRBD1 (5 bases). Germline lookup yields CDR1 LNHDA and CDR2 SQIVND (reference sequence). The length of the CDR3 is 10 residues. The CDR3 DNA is TGTGGCACAGGAGACTATGGCTACACCTTC. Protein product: CGTGDYGYTF.

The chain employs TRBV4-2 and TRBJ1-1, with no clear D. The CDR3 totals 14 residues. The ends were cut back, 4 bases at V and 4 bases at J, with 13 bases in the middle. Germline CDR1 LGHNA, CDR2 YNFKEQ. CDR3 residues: CASSLGVGSTEAFF. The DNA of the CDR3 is TGTGCCAGCAGCCTGGGTGTTGGGAGCACTGAAGCTTTCTTT.

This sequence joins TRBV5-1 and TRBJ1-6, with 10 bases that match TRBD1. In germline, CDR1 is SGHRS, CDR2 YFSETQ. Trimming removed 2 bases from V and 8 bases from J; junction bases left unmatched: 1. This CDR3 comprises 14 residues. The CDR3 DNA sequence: TGCGCCAGCAGCTTTGGGACAGGGGATTCACCCCTCCACTTT. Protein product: CASSFGTGDSPLHF.

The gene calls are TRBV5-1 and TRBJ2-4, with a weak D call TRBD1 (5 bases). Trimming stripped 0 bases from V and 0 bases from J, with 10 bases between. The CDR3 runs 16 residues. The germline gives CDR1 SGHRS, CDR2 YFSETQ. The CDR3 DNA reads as TGCGCCAGCAGCTTGGGTGACAGACTAGCCAAAAACATTCAGTACTTC. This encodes CASSLGDRLAKNIQYF.

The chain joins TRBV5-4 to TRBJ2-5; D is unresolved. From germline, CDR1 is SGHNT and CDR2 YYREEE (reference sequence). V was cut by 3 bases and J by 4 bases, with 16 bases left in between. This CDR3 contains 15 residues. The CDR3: CASSSPSGPGETQYF. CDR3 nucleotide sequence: TGTGCCAGCAGCTCCCCGAGTGGGCCTGGAGAGACCCAGTACTTC.

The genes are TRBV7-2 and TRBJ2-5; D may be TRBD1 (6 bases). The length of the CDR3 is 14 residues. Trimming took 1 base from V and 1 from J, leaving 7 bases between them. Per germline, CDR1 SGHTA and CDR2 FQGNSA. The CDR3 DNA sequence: TGTGCCAGCAGCTTAGGGGGGCTCCAAGAGACCCAGTACTTC. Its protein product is CASSLGGLQETQYF.

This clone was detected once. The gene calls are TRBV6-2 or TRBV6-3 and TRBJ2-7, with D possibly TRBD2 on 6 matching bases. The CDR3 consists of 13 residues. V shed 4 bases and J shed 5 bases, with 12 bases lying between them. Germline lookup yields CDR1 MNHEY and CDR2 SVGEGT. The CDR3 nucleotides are TGTGCCAGCAGTTCGGGGGAGGCCAACGAGCAGTACTTC. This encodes CASSSGEANEQYF.

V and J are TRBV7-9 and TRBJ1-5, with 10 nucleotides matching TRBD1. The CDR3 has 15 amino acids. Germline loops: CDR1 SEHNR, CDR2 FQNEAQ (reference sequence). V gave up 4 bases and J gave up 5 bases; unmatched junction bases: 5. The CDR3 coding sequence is TGTGCCAGCAGCTCCGGGACAGGGGTCGATCAGCCCCAGCATTTT. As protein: CASSSGTGVDQPQHF.

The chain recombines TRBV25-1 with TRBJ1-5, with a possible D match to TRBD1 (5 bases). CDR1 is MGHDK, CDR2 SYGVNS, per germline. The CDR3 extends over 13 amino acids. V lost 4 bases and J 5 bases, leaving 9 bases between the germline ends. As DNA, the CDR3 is TGTGCCAGCAGTGCAGACAGCTATCAGCCCCAGCATTTT. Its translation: CASSADSYQPQHF.

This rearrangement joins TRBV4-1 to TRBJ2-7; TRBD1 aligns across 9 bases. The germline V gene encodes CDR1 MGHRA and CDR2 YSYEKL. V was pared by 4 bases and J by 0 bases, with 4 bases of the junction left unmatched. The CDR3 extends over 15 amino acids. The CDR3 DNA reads TGCGCCAGCAGCCCATCGACAGGGGGCTCCTACGAGCAGTACTTC. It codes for CASSPSTGGSYEQYF.

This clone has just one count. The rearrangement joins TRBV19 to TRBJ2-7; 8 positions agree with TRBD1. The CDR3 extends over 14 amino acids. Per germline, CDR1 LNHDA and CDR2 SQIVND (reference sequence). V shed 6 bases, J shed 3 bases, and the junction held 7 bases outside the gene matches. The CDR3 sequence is CASSYRDRFYEQYF. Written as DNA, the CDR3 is TGTGCCAGTAGCTACAGGGACAGGTTCTACGAGCAGTACTTC.

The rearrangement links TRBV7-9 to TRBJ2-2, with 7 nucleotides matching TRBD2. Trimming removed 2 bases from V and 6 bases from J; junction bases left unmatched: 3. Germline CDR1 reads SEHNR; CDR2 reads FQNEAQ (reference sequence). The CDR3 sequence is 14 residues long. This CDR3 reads CASSLLREAGELFF. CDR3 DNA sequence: TGTGCCAGCAGCTTACTTCGGGAGGCCGGGGAGCTGTTTTTT.

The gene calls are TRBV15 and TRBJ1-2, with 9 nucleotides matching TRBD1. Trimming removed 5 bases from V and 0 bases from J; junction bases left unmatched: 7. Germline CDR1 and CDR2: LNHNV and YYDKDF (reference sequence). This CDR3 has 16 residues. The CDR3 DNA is TGTGCCACCAGCGGCGGGACAGGGATTCCTAACTATGGCTACACCTTC. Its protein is CATSGGTGIPNYGYTF.

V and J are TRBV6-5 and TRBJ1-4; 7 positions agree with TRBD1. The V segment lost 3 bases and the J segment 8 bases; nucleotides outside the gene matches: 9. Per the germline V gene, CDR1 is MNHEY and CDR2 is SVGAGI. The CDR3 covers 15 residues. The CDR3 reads CASSYTTGMDEKLFF. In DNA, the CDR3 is TGTGCCAGCAGTTATACGACAGGGATGGACGAAAAACTGTTTTTT.

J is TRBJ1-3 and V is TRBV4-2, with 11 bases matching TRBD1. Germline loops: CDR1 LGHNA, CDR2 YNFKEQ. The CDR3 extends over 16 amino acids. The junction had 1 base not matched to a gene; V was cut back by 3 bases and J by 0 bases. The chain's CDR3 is CASSQGQGVSGNTIYF. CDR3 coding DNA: TGTGCCAGCAGCCAGGGACAGGGGGTCTCTGGAAACACCATATATTTT.

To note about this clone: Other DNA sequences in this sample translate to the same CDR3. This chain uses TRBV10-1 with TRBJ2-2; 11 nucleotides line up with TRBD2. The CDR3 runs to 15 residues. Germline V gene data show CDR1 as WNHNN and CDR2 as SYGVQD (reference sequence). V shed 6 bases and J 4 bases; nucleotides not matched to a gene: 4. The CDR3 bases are TGCGCCAGCAGCGCCGGGACTAGCGGCACCGGGGAGCTGTTTTTT. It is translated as CASSAGTSGTGELFF.

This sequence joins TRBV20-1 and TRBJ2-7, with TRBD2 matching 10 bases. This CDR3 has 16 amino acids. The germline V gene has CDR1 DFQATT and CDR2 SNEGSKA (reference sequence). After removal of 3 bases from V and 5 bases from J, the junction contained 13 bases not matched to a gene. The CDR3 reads CSASRVASGSNNEQYF. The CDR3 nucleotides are TGCAGTGCTAGTCGTGTCGCTAGCGGGAGTAACAACGAGCAGTACTTC.

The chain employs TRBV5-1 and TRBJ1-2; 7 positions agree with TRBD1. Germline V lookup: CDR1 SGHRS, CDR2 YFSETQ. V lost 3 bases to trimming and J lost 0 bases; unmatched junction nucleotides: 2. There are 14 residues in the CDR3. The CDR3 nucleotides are TGCGCCAGCAGCTGGGACAGACCTAACTATGGCTACACCTTC. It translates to CASSWDRPNYGYTF.

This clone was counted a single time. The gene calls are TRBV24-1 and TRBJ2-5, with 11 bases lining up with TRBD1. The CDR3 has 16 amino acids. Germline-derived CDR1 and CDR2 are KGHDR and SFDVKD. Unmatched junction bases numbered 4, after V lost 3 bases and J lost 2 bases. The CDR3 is CATSDPGTGGQETQYF. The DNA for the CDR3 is TGTGCCACCAGTGATCCCGGGACAGGGGGGCAAGAGACCCAGTACTTC.